This T cell receptor (beta chain) was documented in a study of vaccination effects on CD4 cells after COVID-19. Germline-derived CDR1 and CDR2 are MGHDK and SYGVNS. The CDR3 has 15 residues. V was shortened by 3 bases and J by 0 bases, with 9 bases between the two germline ends. To note about this clone: Its antigen is not identified.

Using viral peptide pools, the ViraFEST assay grew out antigen-specific CD4+ T cells prior to sequencing. Subsequent to roughly 9 days of culture, CD4+ T cells were isolated. Of the BNT162b2 and mRNA-1273 vaccines, participants received two doses of one or the other. Libraries were prepared by immunoSEQ multiplex PCR; TCRdb keeps only in-frame clonotypes and omits some of them. The sample contains 23,000 or so clones, roughly 79% of which appear only once. The chain is built from TRBV25-1 and TRBJ2-4; D ambiguous. The source material was CD4+ T cells from PBMCs cultured with SARS-CoV-2 spike peptides, sampled after COVID-19 vaccination. This sequence originates from a human donor who received a COVID-19 vaccine. Some clones in this sample may be carry-over from other donors' samples. CDR3 residues: CASSDPTVAKNIQYF. The CDR3 coding sequence is TGTGCCAGCAGTGATCCTACGGTAGCCAAAAACATTCAGTACTTC.